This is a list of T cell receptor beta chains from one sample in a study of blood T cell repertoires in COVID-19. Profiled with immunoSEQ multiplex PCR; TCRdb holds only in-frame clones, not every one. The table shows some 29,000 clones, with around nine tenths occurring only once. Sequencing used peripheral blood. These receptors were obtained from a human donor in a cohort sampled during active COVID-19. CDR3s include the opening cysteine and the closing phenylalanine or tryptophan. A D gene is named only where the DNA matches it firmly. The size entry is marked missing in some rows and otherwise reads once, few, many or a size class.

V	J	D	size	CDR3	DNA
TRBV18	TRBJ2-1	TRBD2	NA	CASSSGGNEQFF	TGTGCCAGCTCATCGGGGGGGAATGAGCAGTTCTTC
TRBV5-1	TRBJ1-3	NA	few	CASSLVPGGVGNTIYF	TGCGCCAGCAGCTTGGTGCCAGGTGGTGTGGGAAACACCATATATTTT
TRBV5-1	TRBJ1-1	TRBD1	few	CASSIGQGRNTEAFF	TGCGCCAGCAGCATAGGACAGGGGAGGAACACTGAAGCTTTCTTT
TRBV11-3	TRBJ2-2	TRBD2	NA	CASSPRGGPPGELFF	TGTGCCAGCAGTCCCCGGGGGGGCCCCCCCGGGGAGCTGTTTTTT
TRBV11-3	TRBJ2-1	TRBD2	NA	CASSLLTSGRNEQFF	TGTGCCAGCAGCTTATTGACTAGCGGGAGGAATGAGCAGTTCTTC
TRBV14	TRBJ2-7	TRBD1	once	CASSSPGQGVDEQYF	TGTGCCAGCAGCTCCCCGGGACAGGGGGTTGACGAGCAGTACTTC
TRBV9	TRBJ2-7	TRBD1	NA	CASSVAPGQYYEQYF	TGTGCCAGCAGCGTAGCTCCGGGACAGTACTACGAGCAGTACTTC
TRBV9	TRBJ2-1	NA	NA	CASSALGPYNEQFF	TGTGCCAGCAGCGCCTTGGGGCCCTACAATGAGCAGTTCTTC
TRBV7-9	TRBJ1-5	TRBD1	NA	CASSSQGNQPQHF	TGTGCCAGCAGCTCACAGGGGAATCAGCCCCAGCATTTT
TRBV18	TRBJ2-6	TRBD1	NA	CASSPKLDRGPFGANVLTF	TGTGCCAGCTCACCCAAGCTCGACAGGGGGCCCTTCGGGGCCAACGTCCTGACTTTC
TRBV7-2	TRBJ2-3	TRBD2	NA	CASSLMTSGSWGDTQYF	TGTGCCAGCAGCTTAATGACTAGCGGGAGTTGGGGAGATACGCAGTATTTT
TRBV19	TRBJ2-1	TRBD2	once	CASSGTSGETLEFF	TGTGCCAGTAGTGGGACTAGCGGGGAAACTTTGGAGTTCTTC
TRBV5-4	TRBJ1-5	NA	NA	CASSFDSYQPQHF	TGTGCCAGCAGCTTCGACAGTTATCAGCCCCAGCATTTT
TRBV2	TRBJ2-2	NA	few	CASSPSGTGGAGELFF	TGTGCCAGCAGTCCAAGCGGGACAGGAGGAGCCGGGGAGCTGTTTTTT
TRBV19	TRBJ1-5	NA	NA	CASSIQGEQPQHF	TGTGCCAGTAGTATACAGGGTGAGCAGCCCCAGCATTTT
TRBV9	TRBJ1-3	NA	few	CASSVFRGDTIYF	TGTGCCAGCAGCGTCTTTCGGGGGGACACCATATATTTT
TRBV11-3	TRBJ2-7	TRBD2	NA	CASSLIGGLARYEQYF	TGTGCCAGCAGCTTAATTGGGGGACTAGCGAGATACGAGCAGTACTTC
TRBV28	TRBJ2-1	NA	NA	CASSPHSYNEQFF	TGTGCCAGCAGTCCCCACTCCTACAATGAGCAGTTCTTC
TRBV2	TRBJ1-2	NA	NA	CASSDGGSGGYTF	TGTGCCAGCAGTGACGGGGGGTCGGGTGGCTACACCTTC
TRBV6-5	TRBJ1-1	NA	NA	CASSRVFSNEAFF	TGTGCCAGCAGTCGGGTTTTCAGCAATGAAGCTTTCTTT
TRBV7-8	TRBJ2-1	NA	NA	CASRPDPVGGNEQFF	TGTGCCAGCAGGCCAGACCCCGTGGGGGGCAATGAGCAGTTCTTC
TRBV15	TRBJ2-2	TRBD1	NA	CATSWTGLNTGELFF	TGTGCCACCAGCTGGACAGGGCTGAACACCGGGGAGCTGTTTTTT
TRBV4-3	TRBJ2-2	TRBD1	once	CASSQRQGGTGELFF	TGCGCCAGCAGCCAGAGACAGGGCGGCACCGGGGAGCTGTTTTTT
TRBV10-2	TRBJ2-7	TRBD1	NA	CASSERATGTGDSYEQYF	TGCGCCAGCAGTGAAAGGGCTACCGGGACAGGGGACTCCTACGAGCAGTACTTC
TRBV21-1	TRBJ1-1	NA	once	CASSNGPGVGGTEAFF	TGTGCCAGCTCTAATGGCCCGGGGGTGGGTGGCACTGAAGCTTTCTTT
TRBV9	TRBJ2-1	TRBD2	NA	CASSASESGGGIQFF	TGTGCCAGCAGCGCATCGGAGAGCGGGGGCGGGATACAGTTCTTC
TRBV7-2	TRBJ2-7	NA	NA	CASSLADSYEQYF	TGTGCCAGCAGCTTAGCGGACAGCTACGAGCAGTACTTC
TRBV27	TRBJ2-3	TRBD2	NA	CASSSGLAGGTDTQYF	TGTGCCAGCAGTTCGGGACTAGCAGGAGGTACAGATACGCAGTATTTT